What follows are 5 T cell receptor beta chains derived from one specimen sequenced in a study of T cell responses to AZD1222 COVID-19 vaccine. The assay was immunoSEQ multiplex PCR, and TCRdb's table has in-frame clones only and misses some. There are fewer than 200,000 clones in the sample; around 88% occur only once, and about 1% lies in the top ten. The sequenced sample was peripheral blood, obtained 28 days after the second AZD1222 dose. The receptors come from an adult who received the AZD1222 COVID-19 vaccine.

The chain joins TRBV6-6 to TRBJ2-3, with D possibly matching TRBD2 (5 bases). CDR3 length: 15 amino acids. The V end lost 4 bases, the J end lost 6 bases, and 17 bases lay between the germline ends. Germline V gene data show CDR1 as MNHNY and CDR2 as SVGAGI (reference sequence). The CDR3 coding sequence is TGTGCCAGCAGTTCCCTCTTGGAGGTAGGGGATACGCAGTATTTT. Amino acids: CASSSLLEVGDTQYF.

This clone was picked up one time. Its ends do not fully match the called genes, so a read error is possible. V and J are TRBV6-2 or TRBV6-3 and TRBJ2-2; D is unresolved. There are 11 residues in the CDR3. Germline lookup yields CDR1 MNHEY and CDR2 SVGEGT. The CDR3 region is CASSYSTALFF. CDR3 nucleotide sequence: TGTGCCAGCAGCTACTCCACGGCGCTGTTTTTT.

V is TRBV9 and J is TRBJ1-1, with D perhaps matching TRBD1 (6 bases). The CDR3 loop spans 14 amino acids. V was cut by 0 bases and J by 1 base, with 7 bases left in between. Germline V CDR1 and CDR2: SGDLS, YYNGEE. The CDR3 DNA reads TGTGCCAGCAGCGTAGAAGGGGGGAACACTGAAGCTTTCTTT. Translation: CASSVEGGNTEAFF.

The gene calls are TRBV10-2 and TRBJ1-1, with D tentatively TRBD1 (5 bases). Deletions cut 6 bases from V and 7 bases from J, with 12 bases between. Germline loops: CDR1 WSHSY, CDR2 SAAADI. This CDR3 is built from 12 residues. CDR3 sequence reads: CASSEQGGEAFF. The CDR3, as DNA: TGCGCCAGCAGCGAGCAGGGCGGTGAAGCTTTCTTT.

Worth noting for this clone: Additional DNA sequences in this sample encode the identical CDR3. The chain couples TRBV5-1 to TRBJ2-2, with D hard to call. Germline CDR1 reads SGHRS; CDR2 reads YFSETQ. CDR3 length: 13 residues. The germline V and J ends were trimmed by 4 bases and 1 base, with 5 bases remaining between them. The CDR3 bases are TGCGCCAGCAGCGGCCAGAACACCGGGGAGCTGTTTTTT. It specifies CASSGQNTGELFF.